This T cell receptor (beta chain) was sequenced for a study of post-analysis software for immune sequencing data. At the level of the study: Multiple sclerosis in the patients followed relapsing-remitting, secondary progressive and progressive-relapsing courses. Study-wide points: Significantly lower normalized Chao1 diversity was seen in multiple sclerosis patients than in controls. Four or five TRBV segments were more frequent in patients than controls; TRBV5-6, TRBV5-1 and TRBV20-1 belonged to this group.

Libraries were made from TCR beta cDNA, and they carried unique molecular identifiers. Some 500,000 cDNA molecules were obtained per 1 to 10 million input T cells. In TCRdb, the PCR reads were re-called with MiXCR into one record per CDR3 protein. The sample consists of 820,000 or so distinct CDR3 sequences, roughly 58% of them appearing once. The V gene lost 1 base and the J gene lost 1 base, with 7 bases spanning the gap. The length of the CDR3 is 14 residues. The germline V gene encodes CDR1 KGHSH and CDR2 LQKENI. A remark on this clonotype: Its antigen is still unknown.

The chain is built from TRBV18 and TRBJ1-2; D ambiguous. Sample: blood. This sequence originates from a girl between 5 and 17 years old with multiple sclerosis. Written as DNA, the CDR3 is TGTGCCAGCTCACCACGGCAGAATAACTATGGCTACACCTTC. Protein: CASSPRQNNYGYTF.